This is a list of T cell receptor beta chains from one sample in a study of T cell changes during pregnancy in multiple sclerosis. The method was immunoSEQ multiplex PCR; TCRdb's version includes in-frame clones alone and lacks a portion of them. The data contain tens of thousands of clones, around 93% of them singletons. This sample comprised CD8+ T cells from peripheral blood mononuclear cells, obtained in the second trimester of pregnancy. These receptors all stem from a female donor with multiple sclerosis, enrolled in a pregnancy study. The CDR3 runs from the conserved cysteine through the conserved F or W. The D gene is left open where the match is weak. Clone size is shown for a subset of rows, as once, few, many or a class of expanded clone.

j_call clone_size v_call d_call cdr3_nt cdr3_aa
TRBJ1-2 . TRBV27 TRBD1 TGTGCCAGCAGTTTACGAGGACAGGACCCCTACAATGGCTACACCTTC CASSLRGQDPYNGYTF
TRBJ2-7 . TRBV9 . TGTGCCAGCAGCGACGGCGGGGAGGTTAAGCAGTACTTC CASSDGGEVKQYF
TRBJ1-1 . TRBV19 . TGTGCCAGTAGTATGGGAGGGATGAACACTGAAGCTTTCTTT CASSMGGMNTEAFF
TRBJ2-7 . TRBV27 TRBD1 TGTGCCAGCAGTTATACAGGGGGCTACGAGCAGTACTTC CASSYTGGYEQYF
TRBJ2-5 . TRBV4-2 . TGTGCCAGCAGCCAAGAAGCGCGGGGAACTAGCCTAGAGACCCAGTACTTC CASSQEARGTSLETQYF
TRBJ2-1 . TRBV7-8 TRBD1 TGTGCCAGCAGCTTAGTTACAGGGGCCTACAATGAGCAGTTCTTC CASSLVTGAYNEQFF
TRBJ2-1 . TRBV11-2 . TGTGCCAGCAGCTTAGGTCCCCACGGTTCCGGTAGCCTCGAGCAGTTCTTC CASSLGPHGSGSLEQFF
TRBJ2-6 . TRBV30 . TGTGCCTGGAGTTTCGGGGGCTCTGGGGCCAACGTCCTGACTTTC CAWSFGGSGANVLTF
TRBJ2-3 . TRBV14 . TGTGCCAGCAGCCAAGAGGGGGCATCAGATACGCAGTATTTT CASSQEGASDTQYF
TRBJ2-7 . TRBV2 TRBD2 TGTGCCAGCAGTGTGTCCCTAGCGGGAGTCAACGAGCAGTACTTC CASSVSLAGVNEQYF
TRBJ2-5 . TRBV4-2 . TGTGCCAGCAGCCAAGGAGTCGGGTCGAGTGGCTCGACCCAGTACTTC CASSQGVGSSGSTQYF
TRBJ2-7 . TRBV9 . TGTGCCAGCAGCTCAGACGGGGGAATAGAACAGTACTTC CASSSDGGIEQYF
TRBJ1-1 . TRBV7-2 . TGTGCCAGCAGCTTAGATGTTGGGGGAGGCGGCACTGAAGCTTTCTTT CASSLDVGGGGTEAFF
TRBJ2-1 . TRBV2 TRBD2 TGTGCCAGCAGTGAAGGGGCGGGAGGTCCCAATGAGCAGTTCTTC CASSEGAGGPNEQFF
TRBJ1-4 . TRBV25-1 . TGTGCCAGCAGTCTGAATGAAAAACTGTTTTTT CASSLNEKLFF
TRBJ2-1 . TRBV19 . TGTGCCAGTAGGCCGGAGGCAGGCAACTACAATGAGCAGTTCTTC CASRPEAGNYNEQFF
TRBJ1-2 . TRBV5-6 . TGTGCCAGCAGCGAGGGGACTGGGGGAGGCTACACCTTC CASSEGTGGGYTF
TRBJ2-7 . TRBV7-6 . TGTGCCAGCAGCTTCCTAGGGGTCGAGCAGTACTTC CASSFLGVEQYF
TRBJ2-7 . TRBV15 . TGTGCCACCAGCAGATCGTACGAGCAGTACTTC CATSRSYEQYF
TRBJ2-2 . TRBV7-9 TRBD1 TGTGCCAGCAGCTCCGGACCGGACAGGGGGTCCGGGGAGCTGTTTTTT CASSSGPDRGSGELFF
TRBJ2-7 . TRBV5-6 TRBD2 TGTGCCAGCAGCCCTAGGCGGGAGTGGGGCGAGCAGTACTTC CASSPRREWGEQYF
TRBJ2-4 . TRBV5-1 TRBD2 TGCGCCAGCAACGCCGGGACTAGCGGGTCTCTAGCCAAAAACATTCAGTACTTC CASNAGTSGSLAKNIQYF
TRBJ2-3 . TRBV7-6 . TGTGCCAGCAGCTTGAGGGGGGGGATCACAGATACGCAGTATTTT CASSLRGGITDTQYF
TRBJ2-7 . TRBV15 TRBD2 TGTGCCACCAGCAGAGCCCCCGGACTAGCGGGGTACTACGAGCAGTACTTC CATSRAPGLAGYYEQYF
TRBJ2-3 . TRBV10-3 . TGTGCCATCAGTGGGGACGGGAGTGTCTCAGATACGCAGTATTTT CAISGDGSVSDTQYF
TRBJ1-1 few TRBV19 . TGTGCCAGTATACACGGGTCAGTGAACACTGAAGCTTTCTTT CASIHGSVNTEAFF
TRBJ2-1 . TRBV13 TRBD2 TGTGCCAGCAGCTTAGAGGCCCAGCGGGAGCATAATGAGCAGTTCTTC CASSLEAQREHNEQFF
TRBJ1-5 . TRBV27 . TGTGCCAGCCACAGACGGGGGAGCAATCAGCCCCAGCATTTT CASHRRGSNQPQHF
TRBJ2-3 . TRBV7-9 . TGTGCCAGCAGCTCGACAGGTAGTCCTAGCACAGATACGCAGTATTTT CASSSTGSPSTDTQYF
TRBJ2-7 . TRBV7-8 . TGTGCCAGCAGCTCGGGACTCAAGTACGAGCAGTACTTC CASSSGLKYEQYF
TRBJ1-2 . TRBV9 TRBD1 TGTGCCAGCAGCGTAGTCGCAGGGGGCTATGGCTACACCTTC CASSVVAGGYGYTF
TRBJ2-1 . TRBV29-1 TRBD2 TGCAGCGCGGGCCGTAGCGGGAGTACAAATGAGCAGTTCTTC CSAGRSGSTNEQFF
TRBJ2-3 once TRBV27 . TGTGCCAGCAGTTTCTTCTCCCCCACAGATACGCAGTATTTT CASSFFSPTDTQYF
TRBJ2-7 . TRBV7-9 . TGTGCCAGCAGCCCGACAGGAACCGGCGAGCAGTACTTC CASSPTGTGEQYF
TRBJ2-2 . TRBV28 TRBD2 TGTGCCAGCAGTTCTGTAGCGGGAGCCGGGGAGCTGTTTTTT CASSSVAGAGELFF
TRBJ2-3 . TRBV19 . TGTGCCAGTAGTATAGGTGCCAGTAGCACAGATACGCAGTATTTT CASSIGASSTDTQYF
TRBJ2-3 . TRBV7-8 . TGTGCCAGCAGCTTAGGCTTTCTCAGTTCTAGCACAGATACGCAGTATTTT CASSLGFLSSSTDTQYF
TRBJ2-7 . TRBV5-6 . TGTGCCAGCAGCTTCGGCAGGGCCACCTACGAGCAGTACTTC CASSFGRATYEQYF
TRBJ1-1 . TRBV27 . TGTGCCAGCAGTTTACGATACAGGGTGAGCACTGAAGCTTTCTTT CASSLRYRVSTEAFF
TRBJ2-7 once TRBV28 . TGTGCCAGCAGTACCCAGGGATCCGAGCAGTACTTC CASSTQGSEQYF
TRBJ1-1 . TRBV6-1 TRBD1 TGTGCCAGCAGATTTGACAGGGGGCTGACTGAAGCTTTCTTT CASRFDRGLTEAFF